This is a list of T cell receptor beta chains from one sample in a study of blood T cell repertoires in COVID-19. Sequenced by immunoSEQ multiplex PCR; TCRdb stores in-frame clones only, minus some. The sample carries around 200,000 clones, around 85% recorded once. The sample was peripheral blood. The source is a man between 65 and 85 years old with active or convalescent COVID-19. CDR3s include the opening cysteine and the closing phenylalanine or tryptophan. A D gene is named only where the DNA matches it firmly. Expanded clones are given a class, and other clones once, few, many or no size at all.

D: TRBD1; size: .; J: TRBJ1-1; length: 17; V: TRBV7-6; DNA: TGTGCCAGCAGCTTAGCGCCCCGACAGGGGCCGAACACTGAAGCTTTCTTT; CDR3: CASSLAPRQGPNTEAFF
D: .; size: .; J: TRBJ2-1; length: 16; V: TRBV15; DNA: TGTGCCACCAGCAGTGGCCGGGGGGCGGGATACAATGAGCAGTTCTTC; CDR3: CATSSGRGAGYNEQFF
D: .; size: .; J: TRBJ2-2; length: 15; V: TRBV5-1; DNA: TGCGCCAGCAGCTTGGGACAGAGTAACACCGGGGAGCTGTTTTTT; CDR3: CASSLGQSNTGELFF
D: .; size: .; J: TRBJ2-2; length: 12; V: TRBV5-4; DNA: TGTGCCAGCACCGCAGAAACCGGGGAGCTGTTTTTT; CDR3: CASTAETGELFF
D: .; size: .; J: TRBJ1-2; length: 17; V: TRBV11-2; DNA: TGTGCCAGCAGCTTAGATCATAGGGGCCCTCCTACTTATGGCTACACCTTC; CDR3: CASSLDHRGPPTYGYTF
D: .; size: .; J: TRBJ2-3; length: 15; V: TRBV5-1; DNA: TGCGCCAGCAGCCCTGGGCCCGCAGGAACAGATACGCAGTATTTT; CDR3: CASSPGPAGTDTQYF
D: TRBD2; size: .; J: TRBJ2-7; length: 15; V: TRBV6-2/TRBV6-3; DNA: TGTGCCAGCAGCCGGACTAGCGGGAGCTCCTACGAGCAGTACTTC; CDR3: CASSRTSGSSYEQYF
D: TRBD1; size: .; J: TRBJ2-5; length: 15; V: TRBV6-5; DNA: TGTGCCAGCAGACAACAGGGGGCCCTCAGGGAGACCCAGTACTTC; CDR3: CASRQQGALRETQYF
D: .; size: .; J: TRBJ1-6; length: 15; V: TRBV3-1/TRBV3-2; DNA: TGTGCCAGCAGCCCATCGGACAGCGCACCCATCGCCCTCCACTTT; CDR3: CASSPSDSAPIALHF
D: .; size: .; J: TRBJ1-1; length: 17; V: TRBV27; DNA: TGTGCCAGCATCCTAGCGGCCGGAGCGGGATATGCCACTGAAGCTTTCTTT; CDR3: CASILAAGAGYATEAFF
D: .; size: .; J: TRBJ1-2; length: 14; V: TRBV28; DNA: TGTGCCAGCAGTTTACCCGGGACAAACTATGGCTACACCTTC; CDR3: CASSLPGTNYGYTF
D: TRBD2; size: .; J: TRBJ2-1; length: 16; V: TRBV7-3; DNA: TGTGCCAGCAGCAAGAGGGGGACTAGCGGTAACAATGAGCAGTTCTTC; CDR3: CASSKRGTSGNNEQFF
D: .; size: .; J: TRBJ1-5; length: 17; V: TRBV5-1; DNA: TGCGCCAGCAGCTTGGGGGCAGGGGCCTATAGCAATCAGCCCCAGCATTTT; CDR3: CASSLGAGAYSNQPQHF
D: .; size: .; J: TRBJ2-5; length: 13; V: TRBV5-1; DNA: TGCGCCAGCAGCTTGGATCGCGGGGAGACCCAGTACTTC; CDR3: CASSLDRGETQYF
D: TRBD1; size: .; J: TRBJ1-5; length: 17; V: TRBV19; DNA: TGTGCCAGTAGTCTCACCCGGACAGGGGTTAGCAATCAGCCCCAGCATTTT; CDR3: CASSLTRTGVSNQPQHF
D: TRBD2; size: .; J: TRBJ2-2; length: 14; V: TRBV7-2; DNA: TGTGCCAGCAGCTTAAAAGCGGGGGCCGGGGAGCTGTTTTTT; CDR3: CASSLKAGAGELFF
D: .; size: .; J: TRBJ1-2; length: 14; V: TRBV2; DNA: TGTGCCAGCAACCCGGACAGACGCGGCCGTGGCTACACCTTC; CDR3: CASNPDRRGRGYTF
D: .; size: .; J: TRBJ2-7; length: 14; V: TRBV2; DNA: TGTGCCAGCAGCTACAAGACAGGGATGGGACTAGTCGGTTTC; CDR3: CASSYKTGMGLVGF
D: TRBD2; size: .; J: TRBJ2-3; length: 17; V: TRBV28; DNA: TGTGCCAGCAGTTCGACTAGCGGGCTCGCCTTCACAGATACGCAGTATTTT; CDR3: CASSSTSGLAFTDTQYF
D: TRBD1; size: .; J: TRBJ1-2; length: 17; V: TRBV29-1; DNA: TGCAGCGTTGATCTTACCGGGGGACAGGGAGGCAACTATGGCTACACCTTC; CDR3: CSVDLTGGQGGNYGYTF
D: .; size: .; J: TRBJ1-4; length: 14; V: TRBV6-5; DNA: TGTGCCAGCAACCCTCGGGCAGGGAGGGAAAAACTGTTTTTT; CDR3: CASNPRAGREKLFF
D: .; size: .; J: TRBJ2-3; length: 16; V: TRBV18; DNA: TGTGCCAGCTCACCAATGGTGGCTCAGATGGCAGATACGCAGTATTTT; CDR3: CASSPMVAQMADTQYF
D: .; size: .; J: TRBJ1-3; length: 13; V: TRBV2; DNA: TGTGCCAGCATCGCGGGATCTGGAAACACCATATATTTT; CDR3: CASIAGSGNTIYF
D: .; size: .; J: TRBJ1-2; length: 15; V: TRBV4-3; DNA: TGCGCCAGCAGCCTGAGTCGGGGTGAGGACTATGGCTACACCTTC; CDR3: CASSLSRGEDYGYTF
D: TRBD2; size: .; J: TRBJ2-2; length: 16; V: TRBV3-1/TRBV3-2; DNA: TGTGCCAGCAGCCACGTCTCGGGGGGAAACACCGGGGAGCTGTTTTTT; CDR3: CASSHVSGGNTGELFF
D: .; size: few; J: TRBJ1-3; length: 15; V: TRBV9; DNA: TGTGCCAGCAGCGATACTGGGACAACTGGAAACACCATATATTTT; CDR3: CASSDTGTTGNTIYF
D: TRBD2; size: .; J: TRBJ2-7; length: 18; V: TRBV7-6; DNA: TGTGCCAGCAGCTTAGAACCACCGGGACTAGAGATTGTTAGCGAGCAGTACTTC; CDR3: CASSLEPPGLEIVSEQYF
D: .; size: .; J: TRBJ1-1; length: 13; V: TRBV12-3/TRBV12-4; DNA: TGTGCCAGCAGTTTAACGGGGTTAGCTGAAGCTTTCTTT; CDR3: CASSLTGLAEAFF
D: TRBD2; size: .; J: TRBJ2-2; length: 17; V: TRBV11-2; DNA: TGTGCCAGCGGGGGCCCTAGCGGGAGAGAAAACACCGGGGAGCTGTTTTTT; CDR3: CASGGPSGRENTGELFF
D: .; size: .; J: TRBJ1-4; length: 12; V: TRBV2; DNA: TGTGCCAGCAGCGTGGTCACCTCCAGACTGTTTTTT; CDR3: CASSVVTSRLFF
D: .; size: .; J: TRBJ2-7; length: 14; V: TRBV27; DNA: TGTGCCAGCAGTTTATGGGGCGTTATAGACTTCAAGTACTTC; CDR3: CASSLWGVIDFKYF
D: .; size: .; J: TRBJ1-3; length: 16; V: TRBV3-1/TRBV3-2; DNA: TGTGCCAGCAGCCTATTCCCCCAGGGGACTGGAAACACCATATATTTT; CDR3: CASSLFPQGTGNTIYF
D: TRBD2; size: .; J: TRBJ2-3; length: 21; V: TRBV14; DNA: TGTGCCAGCAGCCACTACCCGGGACTAGCGGGAAGGAGATTGCGCACAGATACGCAGTATTTT; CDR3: CASSHYPGLAGRRLRTDTQYF
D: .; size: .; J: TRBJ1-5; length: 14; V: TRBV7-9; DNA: TGTGCCAGCAGCTTTGGGGACATGGAACAGCCCCAGCATTTT; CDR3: CASSFGDMEQPQHF
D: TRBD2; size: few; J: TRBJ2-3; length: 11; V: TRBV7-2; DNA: TGTGCCAGCAGGGGGGGGGATACGCAGTATTTT; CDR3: CASRGGDTQYF
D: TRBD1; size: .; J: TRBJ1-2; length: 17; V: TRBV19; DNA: TGTGCCAGTAGTATAGATCTAGCGACCGCAGGGGGCTATGGCTACACCTTC; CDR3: CASSIDLATAGGYGYTF
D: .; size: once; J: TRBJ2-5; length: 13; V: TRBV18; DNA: TGTGCCAGCTCCCCGGGACTTCAAGAGACCCAGTACTTC; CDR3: CASSPGLQETQYF
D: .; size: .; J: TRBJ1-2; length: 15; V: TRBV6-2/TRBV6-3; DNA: TGTGCCAGCAGCATACCATGGGACACCTTCTATGGCTACACCTTC; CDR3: CASSIPWDTFYGYTF
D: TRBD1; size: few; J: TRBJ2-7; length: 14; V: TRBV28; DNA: TGTGCCAGCAGCCTACACAGGGGAAAGGACGAGCAGTACTTC; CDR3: CASSLHRGKDEQYF
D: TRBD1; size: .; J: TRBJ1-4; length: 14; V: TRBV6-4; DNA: TGTGCCAGCAGGGGCCGACAGGGTAATGAAAAACTGTTTTTT; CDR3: CASRGRQGNEKLFF
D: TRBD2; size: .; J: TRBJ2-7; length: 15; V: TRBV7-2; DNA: TGTGCCAGCAGCTTAGCGAGACTAGCGGGGGACGAGCAGTACTTC; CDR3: CASSLARLAGDEQYF
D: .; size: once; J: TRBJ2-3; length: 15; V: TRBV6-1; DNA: TGTGCCAGCAGTGAACCCGGGAGAGGCACAGATACGCAGTATTTT; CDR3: CASSEPGRGTDTQYF
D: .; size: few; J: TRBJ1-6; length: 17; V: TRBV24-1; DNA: TGTGCCACCAGTGATTCCCTGACTTTTGCCTATAATTCACCCCTCCACTTT; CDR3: CATSDSLTFAYNSPLHF
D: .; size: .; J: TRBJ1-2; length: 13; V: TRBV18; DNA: TGTGCCAGCTCACCAAGGGCAGGGGTCGGCTACACCTTC; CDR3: CASSPRAGVGYTF
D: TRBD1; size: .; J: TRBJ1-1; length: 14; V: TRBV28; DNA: TGTGCCAGCAGAGAAACAGGGGTGAACACTGAAGCTTTCTTT; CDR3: CASRETGVNTEAFF
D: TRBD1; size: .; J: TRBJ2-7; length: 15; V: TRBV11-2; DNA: TGTGCCAGCAGCTCCCGGGACAGGGGTCGATACGAGCAGTACTTC; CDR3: CASSSRDRGRYEQYF